This T cell receptor (beta chain) emerged from a study of blood T cell repertoires in COVID-19 (dated by TCRdb to between 2020 and 2021). Regarding the research as a whole: Samples covering the acute and convalescent phases of COVID-19 were provided by collaborators in the United States, Italy and Spain. The material from the prospective study consisted of cDNA or gDNA derived from T cells, B-cell-depleted T cells, or PBMCs. Deeply sampled blood TCRbeta repertoires from subjects exposed to, actively infected with, or recovered from COVID-19 were included in the dataset. The repertoires were released in a freely available public database meant as a resource for research on the immune response to SARS-CoV-2. Samples came from the ongoing ImmuneRACE study (first 160 participants) plus 1,254 subjects from 6 global collaborators. The sample metadata nearly always contained a de-identified subject ID, COVID-19 status, age in years and sex. HLA class I and class II types, where available, came from metadata supplied by the sample provider rather than from assay-based typing.

Broad study findings and their caveats: The quantity of clinical and demographic metadata differed by source and by participant and was supplied without curation.

The V and J ends are trimmed by 6 bases and 6 bases, leaving 18 bases between them. As encoded in the germline V gene (reference sequence), CDR1 is LGHDT while CDR2 is YNNKEL. Counted from cysteine to phenylalanine, this CDR3 has 14 amino acids. Only the CDR3 DNA stays, 42 bases, in frame from base 1. As concerns this clone: Its cognate antigen has yet to be identified. No base qualities exist here, and no much larger clone lies one base off it.

Enrolling through a virtual design, the prospective study's participants ranged in age from roughly 18 to 90 years and lived across approximately 25 United States geographic areas. To assign participants to cohorts, the prospective study relied on clinical history that participants themselves reported in a screening survey and a study questionnaire. In the prospective study, whole blood, serum and a nasopharyngeal or oropharyngeal swab were collected from each participant by mobile phlebotomists. Participants in the prospective study had the option to provide additional blood draws and questionnaires over a roughly 2-month period. Blood samples from the prospective study were shipped frozen or at room temperature prior to DNA extraction. TCRbeta CDR3 regions were amplified from genomic DNA using the immunoSEQ Assay, a bias-controlled multiplex PCR. Per the original workflow: The number of nucleated cells in each sample was estimated by amplification of reference gene primers within the assay. To quantify the absolute abundance of each unique TCRbeta CDR3 rearrangement, sequence reads were collapsed and filtered. For each sample, productive Simpson clonality was calculated as the square root of Simpson's diversity index over productive rearrangements. Imported from immuneACCESS, the table was reduced by TCRdb to in-frame sequences with V and J called. These copies leave out some clones; in studies compared against another copy, an unresolved V gene accounts for under half, and the cause of the remainder is not known. The V and J calls and clone size come from that table; D and trimming were worked out from the DNA. Recorded for this sample are under 250,000 clones; approximately 80% of them occurred a single time. Approximately 4.6% of the sample is taken by the ten largest.

Here the chain combines TRBV3-1 (or the pseudogene TRBV3-2) and TRBJ2-7, with TRBD2 perhaps the D gene, on 7 matching bases. The sample was PBMCs or T cells enriched from blood (not recorded which). This clonotype was sampled from a man aged 25 to 45 with acute COVID-19. The sequenced DNA is TGTGCCAGCAGAAGAGGGGGAGGGATCGGCGAGCAGTACTTC. Translation gives CASRRGGGIGEQYF.